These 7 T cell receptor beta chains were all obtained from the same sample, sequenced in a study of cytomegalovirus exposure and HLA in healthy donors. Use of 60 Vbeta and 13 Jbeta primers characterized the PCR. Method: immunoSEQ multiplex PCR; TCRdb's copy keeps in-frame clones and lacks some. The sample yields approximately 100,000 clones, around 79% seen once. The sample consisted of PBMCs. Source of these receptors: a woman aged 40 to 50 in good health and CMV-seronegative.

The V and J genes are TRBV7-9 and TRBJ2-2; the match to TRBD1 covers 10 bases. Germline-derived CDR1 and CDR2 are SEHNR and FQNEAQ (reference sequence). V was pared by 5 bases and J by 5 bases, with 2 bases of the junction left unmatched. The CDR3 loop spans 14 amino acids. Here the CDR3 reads CASSRTGGTGELFF. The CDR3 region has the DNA TGTGCCAGCAGCCGGACAGGGGGAACCGGGGAGCTGTTTTTT.

CDR3 sequence (DNA): TGTGCCAGCAGCCCCTCCGGGACTAGCGGGGGGGCGGTAGATACGCAGTATTTT. Translated, it gives CASSPSGTSGGAVDTQYF. This chain joins TRBV4-2 and TRBJ2-3, with 16 bases matching TRBD2. V dropped 4 bases and J dropped 5; count of bases not matched to a gene: 9. Germline-derived CDR1 and CDR2 are LGHNA and YNFKEQ. This CDR3 has 18 residues.

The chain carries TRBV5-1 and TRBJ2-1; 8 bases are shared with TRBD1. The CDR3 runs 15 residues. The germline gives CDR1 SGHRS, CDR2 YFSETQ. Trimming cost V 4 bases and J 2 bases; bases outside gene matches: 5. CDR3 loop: CASSPGQATYNEQFF. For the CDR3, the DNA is TGCGCCAGCAGCCCGGGACAGGCAACCTACAATGAGCAGTTCTTC.

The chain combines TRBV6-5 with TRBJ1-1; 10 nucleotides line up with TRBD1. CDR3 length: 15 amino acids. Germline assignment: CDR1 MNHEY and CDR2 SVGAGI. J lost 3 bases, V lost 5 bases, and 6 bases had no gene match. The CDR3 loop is CASSAPGQGYTEAFF. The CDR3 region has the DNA TGTGCCAGCAGTGCACCGGGACAGGGGTACACTGAAGCTTTCTTT.

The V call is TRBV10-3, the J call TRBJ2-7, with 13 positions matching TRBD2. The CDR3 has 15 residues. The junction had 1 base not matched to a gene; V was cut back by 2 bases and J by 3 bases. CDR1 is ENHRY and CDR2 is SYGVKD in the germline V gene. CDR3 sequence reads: CAISEGLAGVYEQYF. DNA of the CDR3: TGTGCCATCAGTGAGGGACTAGCGGGGGTCTACGAGCAGTACTTC.

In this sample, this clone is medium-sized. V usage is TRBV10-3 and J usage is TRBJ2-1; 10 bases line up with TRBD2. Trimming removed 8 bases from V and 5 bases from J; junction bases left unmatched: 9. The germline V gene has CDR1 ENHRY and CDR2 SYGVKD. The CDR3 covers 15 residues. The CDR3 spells CAIGPIAGGHNEQFF. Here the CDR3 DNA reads TGTGCCATCGGACCGATAGCGGGGGGACACAATGAGCAGTTCTTC.

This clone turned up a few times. The CDR3 sequence is CASNLARLAPGEQFF. The CDR3 nucleotides are TGTGCCAGCAACCTCGCTCGGCTAGCCCCAGGTGAGCAGTTCTTC. The J gene is TRBJ2-1, the V gene TRBV27; D is possibly TRBD2 (5 bases). Trimming cost V 7 bases and J 9 bases, with 22 bases left between them. CDR1 MNHEY and CDR2 SMNVEV come from the germline V gene (reference sequence). This CDR3 spans 15 amino acids.